This T cell receptor beta chain was sequenced in a study of immune evolution from preneoplasia to lung adenocarcinoma. Whole-study findings and limits: Clonality was highest in normal lung, lower in later-stage lesions apparently. From normal lung to invasive adenocarcinoma, top clone frequencies appeared to decrease.

On this clone itself: Its antigen is not identified.

CDR3 length: 13 residues. V lost 1 base and J lost 6, with 6 bases in between. In germline, CDR1 is LNHNV, CDR2 YYDKDF (reference sequence). Generated by immunoSEQ multiplex PCR, the TCRdb table keeps only in-frame clones and is missing some. The sample holds 9,000 to 13,000 clones, 76% seen once. The sample taken for sequencing was FFPE normal lung tissue adjacent to the tumor. The gene calls are TRBV15 and TRBJ2-2; no definite D call. The TCR sequence derives from a person in their sixties or seventies with lung adenocarcinoma. Some clones in this sample may be carry-over from other donors' samples. DNA of the CDR3: TGTGCCACCAGCAGAGTGAGAGCCGGGGAGCTGTTTTTT. Translated: CATSRVRAGELFF.